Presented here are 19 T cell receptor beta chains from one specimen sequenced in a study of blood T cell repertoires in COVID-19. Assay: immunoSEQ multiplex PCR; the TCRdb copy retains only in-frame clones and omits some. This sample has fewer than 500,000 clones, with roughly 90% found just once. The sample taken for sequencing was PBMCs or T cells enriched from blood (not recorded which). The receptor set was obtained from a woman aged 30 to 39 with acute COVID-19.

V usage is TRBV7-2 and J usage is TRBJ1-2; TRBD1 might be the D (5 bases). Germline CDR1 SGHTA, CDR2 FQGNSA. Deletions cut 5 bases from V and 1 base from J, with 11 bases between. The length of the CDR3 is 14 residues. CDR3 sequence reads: CASSPRAFNYGYTF. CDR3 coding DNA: TGTGCCAGCAGCCCCAGGGCGTTTAACTATGGCTACACCTTC.

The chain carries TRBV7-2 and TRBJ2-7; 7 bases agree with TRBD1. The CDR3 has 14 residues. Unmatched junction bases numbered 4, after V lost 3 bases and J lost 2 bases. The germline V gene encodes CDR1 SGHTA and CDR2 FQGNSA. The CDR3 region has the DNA TGTGCCAGCAGCTTGGGGACAGCGACCTACGAGCAGTACTTC. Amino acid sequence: CASSLGTATYEQYF.

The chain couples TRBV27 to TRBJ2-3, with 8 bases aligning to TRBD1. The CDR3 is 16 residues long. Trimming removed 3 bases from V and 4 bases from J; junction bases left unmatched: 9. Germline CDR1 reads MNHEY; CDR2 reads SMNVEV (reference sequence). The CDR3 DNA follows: TGTGCCAGCAGTTTTCCCACCCCACAGGGGGCAGATACGCAGTATTTT. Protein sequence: CASSFPTPQGADTQYF.

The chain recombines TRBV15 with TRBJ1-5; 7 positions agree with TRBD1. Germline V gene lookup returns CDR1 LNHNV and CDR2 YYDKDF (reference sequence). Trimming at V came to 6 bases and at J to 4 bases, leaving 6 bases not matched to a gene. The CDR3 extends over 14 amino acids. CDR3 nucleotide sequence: TGTGCCACCAGGACAGGGATAGGGAATCAGCCCCAGCATTTT. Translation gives CATRTGIGNQPQHF.

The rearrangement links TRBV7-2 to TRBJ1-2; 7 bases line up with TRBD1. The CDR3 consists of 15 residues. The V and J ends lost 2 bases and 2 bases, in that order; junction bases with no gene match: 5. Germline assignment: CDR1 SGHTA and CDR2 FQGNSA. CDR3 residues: CASSLTEGANYGYTF. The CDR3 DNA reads TGTGCCAGCAGCTTAACAGAGGGGGCGAACTATGGCTACACCTTC.

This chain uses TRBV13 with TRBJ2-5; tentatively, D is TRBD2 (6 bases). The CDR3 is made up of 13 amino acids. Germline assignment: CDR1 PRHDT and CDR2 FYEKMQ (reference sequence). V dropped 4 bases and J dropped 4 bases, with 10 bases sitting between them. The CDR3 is CASSSGGRETQYF. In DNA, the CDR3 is TGTGCCAGCAGCTCCGGGGGTAGAGAGACCCAGTACTTC.

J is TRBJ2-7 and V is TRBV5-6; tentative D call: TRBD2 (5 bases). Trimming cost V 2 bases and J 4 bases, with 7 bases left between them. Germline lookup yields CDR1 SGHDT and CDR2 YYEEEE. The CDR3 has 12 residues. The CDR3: CASSLGGYEQYF. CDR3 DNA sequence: TGTGCCAGCAGCTTAGGCGGGTACGAGCAGTACTTC.

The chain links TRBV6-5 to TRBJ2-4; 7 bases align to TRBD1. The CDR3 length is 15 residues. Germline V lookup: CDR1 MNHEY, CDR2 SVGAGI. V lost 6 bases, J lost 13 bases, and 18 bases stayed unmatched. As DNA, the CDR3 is TGTGCCAGCAGCCTTTCCGGGACAGAAAGTTACCTCCAGTACTTC. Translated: CASSLSGTESYLQYF.

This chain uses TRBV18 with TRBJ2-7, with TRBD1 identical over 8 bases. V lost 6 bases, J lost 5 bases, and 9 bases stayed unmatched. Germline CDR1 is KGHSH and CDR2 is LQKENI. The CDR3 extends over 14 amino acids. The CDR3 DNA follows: TGTGCCAGCTCGCCCTTGGGACAGGCCGACGAGCAGTACTTC. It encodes CASSPLGQADEQYF. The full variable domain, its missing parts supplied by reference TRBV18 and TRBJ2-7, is NAGVMQNPRHLVRRRGQEARLRCSPMKGHSHVYWYRQLPEEGLKFMVYLQKENIIDESGMPKERFSAEFPKEGPSILRIQQVVRGDSAAYFCASSPLGQADEQYFGPGTRLTVT.

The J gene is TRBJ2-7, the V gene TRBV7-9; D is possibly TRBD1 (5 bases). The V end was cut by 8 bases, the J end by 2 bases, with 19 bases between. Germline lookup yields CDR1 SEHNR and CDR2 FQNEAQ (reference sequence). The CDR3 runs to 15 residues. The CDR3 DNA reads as TGTGCCAGCGGTAGAGACCCTCAAGGGGCCTACGAGCAGTACTTC. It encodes CASGRDPQGAYEQYF.

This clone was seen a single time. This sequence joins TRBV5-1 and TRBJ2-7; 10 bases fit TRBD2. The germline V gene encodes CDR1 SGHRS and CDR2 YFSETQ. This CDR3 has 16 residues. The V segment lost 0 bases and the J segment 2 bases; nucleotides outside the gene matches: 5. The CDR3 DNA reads TGCGCCAGCAGCTTGGATAGCGGGGGGCTGGCCTACGAGCAGTACTTC. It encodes CASSLDSGGLAYEQYF.

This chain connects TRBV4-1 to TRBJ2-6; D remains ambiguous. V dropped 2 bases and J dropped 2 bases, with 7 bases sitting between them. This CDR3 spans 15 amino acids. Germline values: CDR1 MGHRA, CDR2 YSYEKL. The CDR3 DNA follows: TGCGCCAGCAGCCAATGGCCGACTGGGGCCAACGTCCTGACTTTC. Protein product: CASSQWPTGANVLTF.

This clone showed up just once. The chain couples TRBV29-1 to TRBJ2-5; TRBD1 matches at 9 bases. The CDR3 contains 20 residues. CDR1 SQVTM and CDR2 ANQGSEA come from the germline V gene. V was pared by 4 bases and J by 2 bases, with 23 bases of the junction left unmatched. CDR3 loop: CSVAKMSGTGYSTRQETQYF. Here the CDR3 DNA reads TGCAGCGTTGCTAAAATGTCCGGGACAGGGTACTCAACGCGGCAAGAGACCCAGTACTTC.

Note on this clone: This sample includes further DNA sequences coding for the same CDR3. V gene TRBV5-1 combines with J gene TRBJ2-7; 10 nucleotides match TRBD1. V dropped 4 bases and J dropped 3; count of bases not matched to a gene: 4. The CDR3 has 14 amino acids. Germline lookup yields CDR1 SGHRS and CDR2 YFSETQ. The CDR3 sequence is CASSPGTGDYEQYF. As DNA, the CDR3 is TGCGCCAGCAGCCCCGGGACAGGGGACTACGAGCAGTACTTC.

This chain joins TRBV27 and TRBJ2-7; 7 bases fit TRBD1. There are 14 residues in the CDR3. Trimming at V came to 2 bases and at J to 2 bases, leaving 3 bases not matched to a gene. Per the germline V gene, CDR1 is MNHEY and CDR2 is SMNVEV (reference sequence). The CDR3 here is CASSLGTEAYEQYF. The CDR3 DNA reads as TGTGCCAGCAGTTTAGGGACAGAGGCCTACGAGCAGTACTTC.

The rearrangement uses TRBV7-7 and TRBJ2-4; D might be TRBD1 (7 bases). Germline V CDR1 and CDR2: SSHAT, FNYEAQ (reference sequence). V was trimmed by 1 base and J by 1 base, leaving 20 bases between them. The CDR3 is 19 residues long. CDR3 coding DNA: TGTGCCAGCAGCTTAGTAGGGAGCAGGGGGGCTGAGGCCAAAAACATTCAGTACTTC. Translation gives CASSLVGSRGAEAKNIQYF. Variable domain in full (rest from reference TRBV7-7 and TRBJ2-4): GAGVSQSPRYKVTKRGQDVTLRCDPISSHATLYWYQQALGQGPEFLTYFNYEAQPDKSGLPSDRFSAERPEGSISTLTIQRTEQRDSAMYRCASSLVGSRGAEAKNIQYFGAGTRLSVL.

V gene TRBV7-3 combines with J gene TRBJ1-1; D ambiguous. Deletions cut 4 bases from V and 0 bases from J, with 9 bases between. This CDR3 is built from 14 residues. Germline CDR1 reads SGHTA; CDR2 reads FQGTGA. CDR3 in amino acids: CASSSISMNTEAFF. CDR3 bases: TGTGCCAGCAGCTCTATAAGCATGAACACTGAAGCTTTCTTT.

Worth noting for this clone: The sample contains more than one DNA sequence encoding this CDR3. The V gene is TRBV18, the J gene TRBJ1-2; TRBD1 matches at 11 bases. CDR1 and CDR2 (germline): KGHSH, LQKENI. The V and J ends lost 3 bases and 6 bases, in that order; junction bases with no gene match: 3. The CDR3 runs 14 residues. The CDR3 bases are TGTGCCAGCTCACCCCGGACAGGGGGCGATGGCTACACCTTC. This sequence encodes CASSPRTGGDGYTF.

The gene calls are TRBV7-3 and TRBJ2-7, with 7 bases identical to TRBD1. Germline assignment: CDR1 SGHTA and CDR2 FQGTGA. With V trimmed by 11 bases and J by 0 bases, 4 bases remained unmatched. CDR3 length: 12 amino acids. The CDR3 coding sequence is TGTGCCGGGACAGACAGCTCCTACGAGCAGTACTTC. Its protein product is CAGTDSSYEQYF.